The sample holds a few counts of the clone carrying this T cell receptor (beta chain). Its specificity is unknown. Genomic DNA, the template, was used for profiling of the TCR beta VDJ and CDR3. TCRdb re-called the reads with MiXCR, one entry per CDR3 protein. The sample records 200,000 or so distinct CDR3 sequences, 65% being singletons. It was patients with CD8+CD57+ cell expansion by flow cytometry who were chosen for sequencing. Patients were treatment-naive when blood was sampled. The sample belongs to a study of CD8+CD57+ T cells in acquired aplastic anemia. As for the study in general: DNA recovered from sorted CD4+ and CD8+ cells had a mean of approximately 3.2 ug.

Study observations and caveats: There were twenty-nine CD8+ CDR3 sequences that occurred in both patients and controls. Patients showed no significant difference from controls in CD8+ Simpson's diversity.

The V gene's germline CDR1 is SQVTM and CDR2 ANQGSEA. Between the trimmed V and J ends, which lost 4 bases and 2 bases, there was a span of 8 bases. This CDR3 comprises 12 residues. The specimen was sorted CD4+, CD8+, or CD8+CD57+ T cells (not recorded which) from PBMCs. This chain connects TRBV29-1 to TRBJ1-2; no firm D call. The sequence was obtained from a human donor with aplastic anemia. The CDR3 is CSVGGSNYGYTF. In nucleotides, the CDR3 is TGCAGCGTTGGCGGTTCCAACTATGGCTACACCTTC.